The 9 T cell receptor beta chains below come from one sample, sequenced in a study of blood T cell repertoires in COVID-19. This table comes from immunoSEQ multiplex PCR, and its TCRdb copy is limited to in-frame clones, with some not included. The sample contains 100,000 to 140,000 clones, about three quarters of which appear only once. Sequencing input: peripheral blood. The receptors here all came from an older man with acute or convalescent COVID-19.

As DNA, the CDR3 is TGTGCCACGCTCAACCTGGAGGCAGTGGGTCGCTACACCTTC. It yields the protein CATLNLEAVGRYTF. V is TRBV19 and J is TRBJ1-2; D unresolved. The germline V gene has CDR1 LNHDA and CDR2 SQIVND (reference sequence). The V end lost 10 bases, the J end lost 9 bases, and 24 bases lay between the germline ends. CDR3 length equals 14 residues.

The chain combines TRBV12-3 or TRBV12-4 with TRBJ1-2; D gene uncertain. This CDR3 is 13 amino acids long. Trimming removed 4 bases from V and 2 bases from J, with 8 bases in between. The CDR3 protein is CASSYQENYGYTF. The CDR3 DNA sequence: TGTGCCAGCAGTTATCAGGAAAACTATGGCTACACCTTC.

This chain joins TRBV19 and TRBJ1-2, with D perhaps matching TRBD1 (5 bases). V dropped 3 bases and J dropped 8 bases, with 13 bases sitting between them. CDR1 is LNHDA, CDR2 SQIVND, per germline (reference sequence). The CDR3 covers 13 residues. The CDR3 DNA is TGTGCCAGTAGTATGCGGGGGAATGGCGGCTACACCTTC. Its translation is CASSMRGNGGYTF.

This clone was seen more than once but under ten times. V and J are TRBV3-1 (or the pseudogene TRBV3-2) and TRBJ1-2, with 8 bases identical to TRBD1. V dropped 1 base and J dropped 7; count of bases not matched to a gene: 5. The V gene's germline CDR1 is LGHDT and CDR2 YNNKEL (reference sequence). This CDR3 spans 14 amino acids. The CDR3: CASSQVARGLGYTF. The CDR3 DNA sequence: TGTGCCAGCAGCCAAGTAGCCAGGGGGCTTGGCTACACCTTC.

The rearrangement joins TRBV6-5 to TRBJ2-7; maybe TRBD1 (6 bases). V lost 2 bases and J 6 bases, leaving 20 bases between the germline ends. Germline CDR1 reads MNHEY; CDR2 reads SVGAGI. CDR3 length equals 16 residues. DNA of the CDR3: TGTGCCAGCAGTTACCGACGTCAGGGGATTCGGGGCGAGCAGTACTTC. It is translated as CASSYRRQGIRGEQYF.

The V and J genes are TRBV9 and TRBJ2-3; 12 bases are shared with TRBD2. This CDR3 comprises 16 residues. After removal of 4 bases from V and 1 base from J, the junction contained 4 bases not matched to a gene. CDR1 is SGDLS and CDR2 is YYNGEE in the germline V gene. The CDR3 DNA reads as TGTGCCAGCAGCACACTAGCGGGGGGCCGCACAGATACGCAGTATTTT. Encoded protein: CASSTLAGGRTDTQYF.

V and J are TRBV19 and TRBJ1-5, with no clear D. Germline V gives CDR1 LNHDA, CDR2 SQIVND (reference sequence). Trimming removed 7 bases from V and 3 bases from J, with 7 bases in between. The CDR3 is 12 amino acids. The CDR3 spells CASKENNQPQHF. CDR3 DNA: TGTGCCAGTAAGGAGAACAATCAGCCCCAGCATTTT.

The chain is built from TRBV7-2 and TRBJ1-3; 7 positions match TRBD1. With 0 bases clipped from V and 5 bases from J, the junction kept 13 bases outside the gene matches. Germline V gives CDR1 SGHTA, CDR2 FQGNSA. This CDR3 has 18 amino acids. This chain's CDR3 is CASSLALFDRVVRNTIYF. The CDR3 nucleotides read TGTGCCAGCAGCTTAGCCCTCTTTGACAGGGTTGTCCGAAACACCATATATTTT.

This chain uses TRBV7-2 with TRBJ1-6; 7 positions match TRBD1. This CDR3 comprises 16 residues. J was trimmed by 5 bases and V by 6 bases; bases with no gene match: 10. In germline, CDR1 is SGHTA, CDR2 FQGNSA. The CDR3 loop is CASRYSGGGDNSPLHF. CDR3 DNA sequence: TGTGCCAGCAGATACTCCGGAGGGGGCGATAATTCACCCCTCCACTTT. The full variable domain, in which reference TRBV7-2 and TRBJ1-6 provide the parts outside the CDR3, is GAGVSQSPSNKVTEKGKDVELRCDPISGHTALYWYRQSLGQGLEFLIYFQGNSAPDKSGLPSDRFSAERTGGSVSTLTIQRTQQEDSAVYLCASRYSGGGDNSPLHFGNGTRLTVT.